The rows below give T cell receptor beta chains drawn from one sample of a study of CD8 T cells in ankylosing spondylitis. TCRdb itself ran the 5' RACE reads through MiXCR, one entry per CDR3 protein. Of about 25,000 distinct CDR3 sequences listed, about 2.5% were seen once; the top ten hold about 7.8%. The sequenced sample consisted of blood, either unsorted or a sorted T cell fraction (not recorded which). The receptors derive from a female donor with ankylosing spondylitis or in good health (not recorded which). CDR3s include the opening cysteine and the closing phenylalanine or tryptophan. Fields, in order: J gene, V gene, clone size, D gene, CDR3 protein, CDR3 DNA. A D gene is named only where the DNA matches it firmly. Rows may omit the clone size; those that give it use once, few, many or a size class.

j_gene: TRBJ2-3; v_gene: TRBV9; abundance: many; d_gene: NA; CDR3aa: CASSVGQRSTDTQYF; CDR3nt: TGTGCCAGCAGCGTAGGTCAGCGGAGCACAGATACGCAGTATTTT
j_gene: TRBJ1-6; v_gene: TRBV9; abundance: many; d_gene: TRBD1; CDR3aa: CASSQQWTGNSPLHF; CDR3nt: TGTGCCAGCAGCCAACAGTGGACAGGAAATTCACCCCTCCACTTT
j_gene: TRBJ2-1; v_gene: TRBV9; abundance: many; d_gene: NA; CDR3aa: CASSVEYFSYNEQFF; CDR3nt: TGTGCCAGCAGCGTAGAGTATTTCTCCTACAATGAGCAGTTCTTC
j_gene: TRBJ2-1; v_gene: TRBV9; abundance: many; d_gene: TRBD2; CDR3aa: CASSVSGGQYNEQFF; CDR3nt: TGTGCCAGCAGCGTTAGCGGGGGGCAGTACAATGAGCAGTTCTTC
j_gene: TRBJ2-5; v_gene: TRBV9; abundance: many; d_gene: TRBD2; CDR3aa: CASGAGLAGGPQGTQYF; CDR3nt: TGTGCCAGCGGGGCGGGACTAGCGGGAGGGCCCCAGGGGACCCAGTACTTC
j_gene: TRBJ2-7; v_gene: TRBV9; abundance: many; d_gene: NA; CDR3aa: CASSADGPSYEQYF; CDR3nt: TGTGCCAGCAGCGCGGACGGGCCCTCCTACGAGCAGTACTTC
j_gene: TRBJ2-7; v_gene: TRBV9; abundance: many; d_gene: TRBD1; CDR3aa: CASSAGQGVPYEQYF; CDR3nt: TGTGCCAGCAGCGCGGGACAGGGGGTCCCCTACGAGCAGTACTTC
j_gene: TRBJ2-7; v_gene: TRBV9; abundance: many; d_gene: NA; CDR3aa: CASSAAGGGASYEQYF; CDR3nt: TGTGCCAGCAGCGCCGCTGGCGGCGGCGCCTCCTACGAGCAGTACTTC
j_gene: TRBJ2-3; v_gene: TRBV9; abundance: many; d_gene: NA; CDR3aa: CASSAVDPGTPTNTQYF; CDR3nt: TGTGCCAGCAGCGCAGTCGACCCCGGGACTCCCACAAATACGCAGTATTTT
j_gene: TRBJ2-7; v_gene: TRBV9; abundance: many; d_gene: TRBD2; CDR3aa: CASSVESGRFYEQYF; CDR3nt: TGTGCCAGCAGCGTAGAAAGCGGGAGATTTTACGAGCAGTACTTC
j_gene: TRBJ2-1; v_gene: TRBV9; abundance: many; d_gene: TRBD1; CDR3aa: CASSVVGQGTNNEQFF; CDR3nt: TGTGCCAGCAGCGTAGTGGGACAGGGGACTAACAATGAGCAGTTCTTC
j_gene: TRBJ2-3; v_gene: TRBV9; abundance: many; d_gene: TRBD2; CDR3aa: CASSVSSGRTDTQYF; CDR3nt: TGTGCCAGCAGCGTAAGTAGCGGGAGGACAGATACGCAGTATTTT
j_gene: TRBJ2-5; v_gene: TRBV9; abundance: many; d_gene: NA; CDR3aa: CASSVAFSSSREETQYF; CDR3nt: TGTGCCAGCAGCGTAGCTTTTTCCTCATCTCGGGAAGAGACCCAGTACTTC
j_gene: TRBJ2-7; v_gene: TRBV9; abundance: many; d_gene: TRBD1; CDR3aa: CASSPRGDRVVYEQYF; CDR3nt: TGTGCCAGCAGCCCTCGGGGGGACAGGGTTGTGTACGAGCAGTACTTC
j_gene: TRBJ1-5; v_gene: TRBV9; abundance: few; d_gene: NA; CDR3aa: CASSVTLNQPQHF; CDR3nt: TGTGCCAGCAGCGTTACACTAAATCAGCCCCAGCATTTT
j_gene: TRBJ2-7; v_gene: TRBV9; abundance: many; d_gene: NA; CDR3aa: CASSTTGLSYEQYF; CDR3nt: TGTGCCAGCAGCACCACGGGTCTCTCCTACGAGCAGTACTTC
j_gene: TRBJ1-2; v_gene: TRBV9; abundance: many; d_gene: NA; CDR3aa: CASSVGDTLGYGYTF; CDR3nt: TGTGCCAGCAGCGTAGGCGACACTCTGGGCTATGGCTACACCTTC
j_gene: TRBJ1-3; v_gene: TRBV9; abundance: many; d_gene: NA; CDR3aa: CASSAGLSSGNTIYF; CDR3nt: TGTGCCAGCAGCGCGGGGCTTAGCTCTGGAAACACCATATATTTT
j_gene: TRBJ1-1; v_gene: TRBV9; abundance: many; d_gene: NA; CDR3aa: CASSVRQSNTEAFF; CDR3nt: TGTGCCAGCAGCGTAAGGCAGTCAAACACTGAAGCTTTCTTT
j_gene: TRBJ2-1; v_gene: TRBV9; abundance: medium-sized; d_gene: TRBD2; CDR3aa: CASSVSSGGGYEQFF; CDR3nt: TGTGCCAGCAGCGTCTCTAGCGGGGGGGGCTATGAGCAGTTCTTC
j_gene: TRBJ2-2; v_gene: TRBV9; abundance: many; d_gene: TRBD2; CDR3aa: CASSVVGTSGTTGELFF; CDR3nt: TGTGCCAGCAGCGTAGTAGGGACTAGCGGGACCACCGGGGAGCTGTTTTTT
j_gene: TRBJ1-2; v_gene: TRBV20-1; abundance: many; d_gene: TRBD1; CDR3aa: CSASVTGASNYGYTF; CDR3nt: TGCAGTGCTAGCGTGACAGGGGCTTCTAACTATGGCTACACCTTC
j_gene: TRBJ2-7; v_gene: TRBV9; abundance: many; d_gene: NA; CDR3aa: CASSVSGGGGSYEQYF; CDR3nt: TGTGCCAGCAGCGTATCCGGAGGAGGGGGCTCATACGAGCAGTACTTC
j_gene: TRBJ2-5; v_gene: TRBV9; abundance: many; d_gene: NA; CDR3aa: CASSVTPDTQETQYF; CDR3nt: TGTGCCAGCAGCGTAACCCCCGACACCCAAGAGACCCAGTACTTC
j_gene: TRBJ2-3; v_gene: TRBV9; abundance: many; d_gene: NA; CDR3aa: CASSSVAPQGTDTQYF; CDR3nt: TGTGCCAGCAGCTCTGTGGCCCCCCAAGGCACAGATACGCAGTATTTT
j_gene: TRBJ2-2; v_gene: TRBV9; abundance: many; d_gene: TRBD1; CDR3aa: CASSLEDRVTGELFF; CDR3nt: TGTGCCAGCAGCCTCGAGGACAGGGTTACCGGGGAGCTGTTTTTT
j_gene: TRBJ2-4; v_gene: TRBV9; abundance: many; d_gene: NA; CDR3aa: CASSVEGNIAKNIQYF; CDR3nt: TGTGCCAGCAGCGTAGAAGGAAATATAGCCAAAAACATTCAGTACTTC
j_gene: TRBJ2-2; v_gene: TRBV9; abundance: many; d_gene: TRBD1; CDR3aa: CASSVGQGANGELFF; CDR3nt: TGTGCCAGCAGCGTAGGACAGGGGGCAAACGGGGAGCTGTTTTTT
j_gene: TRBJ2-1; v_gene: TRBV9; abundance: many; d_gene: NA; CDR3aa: CASSVGLSSYNEQFF; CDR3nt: TGTGCCAGCAGCGTAGGACTTAGCTCCTACAATGAGCAGTTCTTC
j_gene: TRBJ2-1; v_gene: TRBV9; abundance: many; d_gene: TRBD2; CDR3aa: CASTAGTSGYNEQFF; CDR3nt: TGTGCCAGCACTGCCGGGACTAGCGGATACAATGAGCAGTTCTTC
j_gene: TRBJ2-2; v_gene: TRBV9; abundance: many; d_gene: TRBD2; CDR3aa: CASSVEAGDTGELFF; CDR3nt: TGTGCCAGCAGCGTAGAAGCGGGGGACACCGGGGAGCTGTTTTTT
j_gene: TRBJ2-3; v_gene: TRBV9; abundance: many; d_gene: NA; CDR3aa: CASSVDGGNGDTQYF; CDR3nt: TGTGCCAGCAGCGTAGACGGTGGAAATGGAGATACGCAGTATTTT
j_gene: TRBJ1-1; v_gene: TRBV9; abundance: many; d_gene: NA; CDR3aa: CASSVAPVLRVNTEAFF; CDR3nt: TGTGCCAGCAGCGTAGCCCCTGTGCTACGGGTGAACACTGAAGCTTTCTTT
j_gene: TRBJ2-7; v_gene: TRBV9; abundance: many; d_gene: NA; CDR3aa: CASSGVPSGAEQYF; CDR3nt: TGTGCCAGCAGCGGGGTCCCCTCCGGCGCCGAGCAGTACTTC
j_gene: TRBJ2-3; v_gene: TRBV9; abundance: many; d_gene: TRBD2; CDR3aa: CASSVGTSGGVVADTQYF; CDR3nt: TGTGCCAGCAGCGTCGGGACTAGCGGGGGAGTAGTCGCAGATACGCAGTATTTT
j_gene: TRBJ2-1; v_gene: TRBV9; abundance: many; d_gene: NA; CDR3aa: CASSVSGGNEQFF; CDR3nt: TGTGCCAGCAGCGTATCGGGCGGCAATGAGCAGTTCTTC
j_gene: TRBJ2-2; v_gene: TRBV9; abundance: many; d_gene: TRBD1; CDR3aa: CASSVVPGTGLTGELFF; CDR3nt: TGTGCCAGCAGCGTAGTGCCGGGGACAGGACTCACCGGGGAGCTGTTTTTT
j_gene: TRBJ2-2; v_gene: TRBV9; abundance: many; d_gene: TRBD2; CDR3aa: CASSVSAGGPSPGELFF; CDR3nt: TGTGCCAGCAGCGTATCGGCGGGAGGGCCGAGCCCCGGGGAGCTGTTTTTT
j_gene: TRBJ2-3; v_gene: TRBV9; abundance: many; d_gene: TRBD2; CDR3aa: CASSVTAGTSGQDTQYF; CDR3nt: TGTGCCAGCAGCGTGACTGCCGGGACTAGCGGACAAGATACGCAGTATTTT
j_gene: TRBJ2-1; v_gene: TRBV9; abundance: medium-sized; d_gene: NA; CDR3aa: CASSLRTGDNEQFF; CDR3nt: TGTGCCAGCAGCTTGCGGACGGGAGACAATGAGCAGTTCTTC
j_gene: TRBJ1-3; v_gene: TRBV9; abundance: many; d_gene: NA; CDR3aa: CASSATDSGNTIYF; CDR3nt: TGTGCCAGCAGCGCGACAGACTCTGGAAACACCATATATTTT
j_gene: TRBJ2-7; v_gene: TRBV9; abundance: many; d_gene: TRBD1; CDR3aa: CASSVSGTGGCEQYF; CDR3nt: TGTGCCAGCAGCGTATCCGGGACAGGGGGCTGTGAGCAGTACTTC
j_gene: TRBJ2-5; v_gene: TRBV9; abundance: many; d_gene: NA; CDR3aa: CASSVGDVGWSQETQYF; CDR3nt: TGTGCCAGCAGCGTAGGGGATGTGGGTTGGTCCCAAGAGACCCAGTACTTC
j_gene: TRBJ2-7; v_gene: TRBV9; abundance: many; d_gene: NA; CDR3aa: CASSVAPGSYYEQYF; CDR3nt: TGTGCCAGCAGCGTAGCACCCGGGAGTTACTACGAGCAGTACTTC
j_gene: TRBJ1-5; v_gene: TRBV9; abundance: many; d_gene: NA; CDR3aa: CASSPGGEGQPQHF; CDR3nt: TGTGCCAGCAGCCCCGGGGGGGAAGGTCAGCCCCAGCATTTT
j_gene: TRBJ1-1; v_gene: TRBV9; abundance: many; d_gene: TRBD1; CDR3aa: CASSVAPRGHTEAFF; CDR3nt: TGTGCCAGCAGCGTAGCTCCCAGGGGGCACACTGAAGCTTTCTTT
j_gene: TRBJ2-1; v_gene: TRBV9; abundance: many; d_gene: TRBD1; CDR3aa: CASSVAGQVRNNEQFF; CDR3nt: TGTGCCAGCAGCGTAGCGGGACAGGTTAGGAACAATGAGCAGTTCTTC
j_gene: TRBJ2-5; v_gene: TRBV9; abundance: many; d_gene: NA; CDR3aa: CASSVSGTEETQYF; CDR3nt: TGTGCCAGCAGCGTATCCGGGACCGAAGAGACCCAGTACTTC
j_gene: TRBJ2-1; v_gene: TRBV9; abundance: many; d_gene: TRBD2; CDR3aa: CASSWTSGGADEQFF; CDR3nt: TGTGCCAGCAGCTGGACTAGCGGGGGGGCAGATGAGCAGTTCTTC
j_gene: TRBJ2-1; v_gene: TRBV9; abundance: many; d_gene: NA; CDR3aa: CASSQTGTPSNEQFF; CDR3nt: TGTGCCAGCAGCCAGACCGGGACCCCTAGCAATGAGCAGTTCTTC
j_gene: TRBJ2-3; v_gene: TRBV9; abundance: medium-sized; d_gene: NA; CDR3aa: CASSGLGSGTDTQYF; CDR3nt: TGTGCCAGCAGCGGACTTGGATCGGGCACAGATACGCAGTATTTT
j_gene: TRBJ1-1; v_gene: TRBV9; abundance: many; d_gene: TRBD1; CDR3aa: CASSGGTVNTEAFF; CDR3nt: TGTGCCAGCAGCGGAGGGACAGTTAACACTGAAGCTTTCTTT
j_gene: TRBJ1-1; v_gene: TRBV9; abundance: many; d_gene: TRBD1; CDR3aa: CASSPGQGRAFF; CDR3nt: TGTGCCAGCAGCCCCGGACAGGGGAGGGCTTTCTTT
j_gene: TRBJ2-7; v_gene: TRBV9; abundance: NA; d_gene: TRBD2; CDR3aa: CASSPRAGLAGDLSYEQYF; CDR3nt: TGTGCCAGCAGCCCAAGGGCCGGACTAGCGGGGGATCTCTCCTACGAGCAGTACTTC